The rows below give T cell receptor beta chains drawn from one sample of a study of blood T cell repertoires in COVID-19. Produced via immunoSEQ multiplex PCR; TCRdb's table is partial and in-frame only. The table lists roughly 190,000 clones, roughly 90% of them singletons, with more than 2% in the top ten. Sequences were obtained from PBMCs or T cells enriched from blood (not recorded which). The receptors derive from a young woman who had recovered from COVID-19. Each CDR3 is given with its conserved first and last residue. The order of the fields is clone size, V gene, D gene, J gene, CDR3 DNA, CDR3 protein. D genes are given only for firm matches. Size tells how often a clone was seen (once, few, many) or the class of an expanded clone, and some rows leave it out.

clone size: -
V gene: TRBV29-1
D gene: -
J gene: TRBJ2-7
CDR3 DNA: TGCAGCGTTGAAGATGGGGAGAGGACTTATGGCGAGCAGTACTTC
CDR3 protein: CSVEDGERTYGEQYF

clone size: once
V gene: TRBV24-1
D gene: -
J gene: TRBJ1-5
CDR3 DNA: TGTGCCACCAGTGCTACCGGAGGAAGCCGGGCCCAAAATCAGCCCCAGCATTTT
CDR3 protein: CATSATGGSRAQNQPQHF

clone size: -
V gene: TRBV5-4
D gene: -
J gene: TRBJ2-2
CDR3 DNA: TGTGCCAGCAGCCCACAGGTCCCCACCGGGGAGCTGTTTTTT
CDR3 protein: CASSPQVPTGELFF

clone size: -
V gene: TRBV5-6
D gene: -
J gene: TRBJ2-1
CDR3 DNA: TGTGCCAGCAGCTTGTGGGCATCCGACTACAATGAGCAGTTCTTC
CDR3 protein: CASSLWASDYNEQFF

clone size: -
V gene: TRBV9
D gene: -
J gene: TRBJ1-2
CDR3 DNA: TGTGCCAGCAGCGCCAATCAGGGTGGCTACACCTTC
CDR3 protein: CASSANQGGYTF

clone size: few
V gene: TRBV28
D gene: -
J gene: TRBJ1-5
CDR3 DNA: TGTGCCAGCAGAAAAGCAGGTTTCAATCAGCCCCAGCATTTT
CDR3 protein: CASRKAGFNQPQHF

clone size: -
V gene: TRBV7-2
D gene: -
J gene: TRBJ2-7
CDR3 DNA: TGTGCCAGCACCTCTGGTGGGGACTTAACCTACGAGCAGTACTTC
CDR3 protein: CASTSGGDLTYEQYF

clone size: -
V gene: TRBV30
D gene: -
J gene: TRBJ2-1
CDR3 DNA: TGTGCCTGGAGTGCCCTTGCGGGCTCCTACAATGAGCAGTTCTTC
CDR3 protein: CAWSALAGSYNEQFF

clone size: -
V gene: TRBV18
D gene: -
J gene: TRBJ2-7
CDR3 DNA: TGTGCCAGCTCACCACCGGAACAGGGACGTCGAGAGCAGTACTTC
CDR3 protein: CASSPPEQGRREQYF

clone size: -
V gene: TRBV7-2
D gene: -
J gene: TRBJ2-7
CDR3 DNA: TGTGCCAGCAGCTTAGAGGCGGGACCCTACGAGCAGTACTTC
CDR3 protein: CASSLEAGPYEQYF

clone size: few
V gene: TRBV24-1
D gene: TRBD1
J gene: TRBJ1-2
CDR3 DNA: TGTGCCACCAGTGGTGGACAGGGAATCCCTTCCACTGGCTACACCTTC
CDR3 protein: CATSGGQGIPSTGYTF

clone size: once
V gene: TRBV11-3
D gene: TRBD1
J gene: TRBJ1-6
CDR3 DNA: TGTGCCAGCAGCCCTAGACAGGGGGACTCACCCCTCCACTTT
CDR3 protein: CASSPRQGDSPLHF

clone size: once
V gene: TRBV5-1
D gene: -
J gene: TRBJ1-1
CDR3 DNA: TGCGCCAGCCGATTCTTAGAGAGTGCGACTGAAGCTTTCTTT
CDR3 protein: CASRFLESATEAFF

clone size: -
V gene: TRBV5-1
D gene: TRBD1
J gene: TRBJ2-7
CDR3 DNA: TGCGCCAGCAGCTTGACAGGGGCCTCCTACGAGCAGTACTTC
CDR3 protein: CASSLTGASYEQYF

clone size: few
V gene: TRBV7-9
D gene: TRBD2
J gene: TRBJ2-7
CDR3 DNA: TGTGCCAGCAGCGACAAGGGACTAGTTCACGAGCAGTACTTC
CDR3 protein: CASSDKGLVHEQYF

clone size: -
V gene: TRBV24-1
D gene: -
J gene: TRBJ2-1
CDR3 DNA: TGTGCCACCAGTGAGGCCCTTGCAGAAGCGGCCTACAATGAGCAGTTCTTC
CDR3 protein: CATSEALAEAAYNEQFF

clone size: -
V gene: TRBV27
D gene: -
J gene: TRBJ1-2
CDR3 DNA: TGTGCCAGCAGTTTAACGAGGTACTATGGCTACACCTTC
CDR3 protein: CASSLTRYYGYTF

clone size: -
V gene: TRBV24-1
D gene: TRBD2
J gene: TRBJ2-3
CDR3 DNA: TGTGCCACCAGTGATCCGGGACTAGCAGGGACGGATACGCAGTATTTT
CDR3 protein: CATSDPGLAGTDTQYF

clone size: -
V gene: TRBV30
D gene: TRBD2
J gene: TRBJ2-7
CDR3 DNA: TGTGCCTGGAGGCTAGCGGGAGCCCGCGAGCAGTACTTC
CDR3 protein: CAWRLAGAREQYF

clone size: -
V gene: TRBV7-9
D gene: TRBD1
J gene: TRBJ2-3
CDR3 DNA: TGTGCCAGCAGCTGGGACAGGGAGGCCCGCACAGATACGCAGTATTTT
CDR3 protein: CASSWDREARTDTQYF

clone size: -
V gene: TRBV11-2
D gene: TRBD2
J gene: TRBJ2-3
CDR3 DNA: TGTGCCAGCAGCCCAACCGCGGGGGGGATGGGCGATACGCAGTATTTT
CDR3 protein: CASSPTAGGMGDTQYF

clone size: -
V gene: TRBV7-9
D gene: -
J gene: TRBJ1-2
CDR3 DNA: TGTGCCAGCAGCCCCGGGGGTGCGGACTATGGCTACACCTTC
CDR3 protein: CASSPGGADYGYTF